This T cell receptor beta chain was documented in a study of blood T cell repertoires in COVID-19 (dated by TCRdb to about 2020). Regarding the research as a whole: Samples from collaborators originated in the United States, Italy and Spain and spanned both the acute and convalescent phases of COVID-19. Subjects who had been exposed to COVID-19, were actively infected with it, or had recovered from it provided the deeply sampled blood TCRbeta repertoires that made up the dataset. Samples came from the ongoing ImmuneRACE study (first 160 participants) plus 1,254 subjects from 6 global collaborators. The prospective study material was composed of cDNA or gDNA derived from T cells, B-cell-depleted T cells, or PBMCs. HLA class I and class II types, where available, came from metadata supplied by the sample provider rather than from assay-based typing. The repertoires were released in a freely available public database meant as a resource for research on the immune response to SARS-CoV-2. The sample metadata nearly always contained a de-identified subject ID, COVID-19 status, age in years and sex.

Concerning this clone itself: It has no known antigen specificity. It has no much larger one-base neighbor in the sample; base qualities were not kept.

Germline trimming: 4 bases from V, 1 base from J; junction bases outside gene matches: 3. The CDR3 runs 15 residues from the cysteine to the phenylalanine. Only the CDR3 DNA is retained, 45 bases long and in frame from the first base. CDR1 MNHEY and CDR2 SMNVEV are derived from the germline V gene (reference sequence). TCRbeta CDR3 regions were amplified from genomic DNA by means of the immunoSEQ Assay, a bias-controlled multiplex PCR. The authors' analysis ran thus. Nucleated cell counts per sample were estimated from amplification of reference gene primers within the assay. To quantify the absolute abundance of each unique TCRbeta CDR3 rearrangement, sequence reads were collapsed and filtered. For each sample, productive Simpson clonality was calculated as the square root of Simpson's diversity index over productive rearrangements. In TCRdb, the immuneACCESS table is reduced to in-frame sequences with V and J assigned. These tables do not hold every clone; where another copy was compared, an unresolved V gene accounts for under half, and the others remain unexplained. V and J calls and clone size follow that table, whereas D and trimming were derived from the DNA. The sample table lists 150,000 to 200,000 clones, 89% of them with a count of one. The ten largest make up 1.9% of the sample.

A second Seattle source provided samples from volunteer blood donors who had recovered from COVID-19. The collaborating institutions used their own protocols to collect whole blood in K2EDTA tubes. For TCRbeta analysis, collaborators shipped samples as frozen whole blood, isolated PBMCs, or DNA extracted from either of those sample types. The paper as a whole reports these results and caveats: The quantity of clinical and demographic metadata differed by source and by participant and was supplied without curation.

The V and J genes are TRBV27 and TRBJ2-5, and TRBD2 aligns with 10 junction nucleotides. The specimen was peripheral blood. The sequence derives from a man in his late teens or twenties who had recovered from COVID-19. The DNA is as follows: TGTGCCAGCAGTTGGACTAGCGGTACCCAAGAGACCCAGTACTTC. It translates as CASSWTSGTQETQYF.